The rows below give T cell receptor beta chains drawn from one sample of a study of radiotherapy plus CTLA-4 blockade in lung cancer. The assay was immunoSEQ multiplex PCR, and TCRdb's table has in-frame clones only and misses some. Of 85,000 to 90,000 clones listed, around 87% were seen once; the top ten hold around 15%. The sample here was peripheral blood, taken from a patient treated with radiotherapy plus ipilimumab. All receptors come from a human donor with non-small cell lung cancer that progressed on radiotherapy plus ipilimumab. Both conserved end residues are part of each CDR3. Each record gives: CDR3 DNA, CDR3 protein, D gene, clone size, J gene, V gene. A D gene is named only where the DNA matches it firmly. Clone sizes are given selectively: once, few, many, or a class where the clone is expanded.

TGCGCCAGCAGCTTGAGATCTGCAACTAATGAAAAACTGTTTTTT,CASSLRSATNEKLFF,-,-,TRBJ1-4,TRBV5-1
TGTGCCAGCAGCGTAGAGCCCCTAGCAGAGACCCAGTACTTC,CASSVEPLAETQYF,-,few,TRBJ2-5,TRBV9
TGTGCCAGCAGTTCCGGGACTAGCGTCACAGATACGCAGTATTTT,CASSSGTSVTDTQYF,TRBD2,-,TRBJ2-3,TRBV6-6
TGTGCCAGCAGCGTAGGCAGCGGGACAAGCTACGAGCAGTACTTC,CASSVGSGTSYEQYF,-,-,TRBJ2-7,TRBV9
TGTGCCAGCAGCTTGTGGGGATTGAGCAATCAGCCCCAGCATTTT,CASSLWGLSNQPQHF,-,-,TRBJ1-5,TRBV5-4
TGTGCCAGCAGTATAACAGGGTTTTACGAGCAGTACTTC,CASSITGFYEQYF,-,-,TRBJ2-7,TRBV28
TGTGCCAGCAGTGAAGCTGGGCGGGAGAAAGCTTTCTTT,CASSEAGREKAFF,-,-,TRBJ1-1,TRBV6-1
TGTGCCAGCAGTTACTCGGGGCCTTCCTACAATGAGCAGTTCTTC,CASSYSGPSYNEQFF,-,-,TRBJ2-1,TRBV6-6
TGTGCCAGTAGTACCACTGGACAGGGAGGTAATCAGCCCCAGCATTTT,CASSTTGQGGNQPQHF,TRBD1,-,TRBJ1-5,TRBV19
TGTGCCAGCACCAAGGACACTACTAACTATGGCTACACCTTC,CASTKDTTNYGYTF,-,-,TRBJ1-2,TRBV6-5
TGTGCCAGCAGCTCCAGGGAGTACACCGGGGAGCTGTTTTTT,CASSSREYTGELFF,-,-,TRBJ2-2,TRBV5-4
TGTGCCAGCAGCCTGCGGACTAGCGACCAAGAGACCCAGTACTTC,CASSLRTSDQETQYF,TRBD2,-,TRBJ2-5,TRBV7-2
TGCAGCGTTAGCGGGAGTGGCACCGGGGAGCTGTTTTTT,CSVSGSGTGELFF,TRBD2,-,TRBJ2-2,TRBV29-1
TGTGCCTGGAGGTGGTCGATAGGGAACGAGCAGTACTTC,CAWRWSIGNEQYF,-,-,TRBJ2-7,TRBV30
TGCGCCAGCAGCTTGGGCCCCGGGGGGAGCTCCTACAATGAGCAGTTCTTC,CASSLGPGGSSYNEQFF,TRBD2,-,TRBJ2-1,TRBV5-1
TGTGCCAGCAGCTTGGGTACACGGAACACTGAAGCTTTCTTT,CASSLGTRNTEAFF,-,-,TRBJ1-1,TRBV5-4
TGTGCCGGCAGACAGGGGGCAGACTATGGCTACACCTTC,CAGRQGADYGYTF,TRBD1,-,TRBJ1-2,TRBV6-6
TGTGCCAGCAGCGTAACCCCTGGACTAGCCCCCCAGAATGAGCAGTTCTTC,CASSVTPGLAPQNEQFF,TRBD2,-,TRBJ2-1,TRBV7-6
TGCGCCAGCAGCCAAGGACCGAATCTTAGCAATCAGCCCCAGCATTTT,CASSQGPNLSNQPQHF,-,-,TRBJ1-5,TRBV4-1
TGTGCCAGCAGCTTATCGCCTTACGAGCAGTACTTC,CASSLSPYEQYF,-,-,TRBJ2-7,TRBV7-9
TGTGCCAGCCGGACCGTTATTCTGGAATTGGAGCAGTACTTC,CASRTVILELEQYF,-,-,TRBJ2-7,TRBV2
TGCGCCAGCAGCTTGTCCATGGGTGACAATGAGCAGTTCTTC,CASSLSMGDNEQFF,-,-,TRBJ2-1,TRBV5-1
TGTGCCAGCAGCTTAGCTCAGGGGGGCTTGATTAATGAGCAGTTCTTC,CASSLAQGGLINEQFF,-,once,TRBJ2-1,TRBV7-9
TGTGCCAGCAGCCATCGGACAGGGCGCGGGGACTATGGCTACACCTTC,CASSHRTGRGDYGYTF,TRBD1,once,TRBJ1-2,TRBV14